This T cell receptor beta chain was identified in a study of T cells in Graves' hyperthyroidism and ophthalmopathy. The study's findings and limits: Ophthalmopathy onset followed model prediction by a median about 6.9 months.

Many counts were recorded for this clonotype. Antigen unknown. Amplified TCR beta CDR3 regions derived from RNA transcripts. Primed by the HTBI set, a first-round RT-PCR was run on the TCR CDR3. MiXCR, applied by TCRdb to the multiplex PCR reads, yields one record per CDR3 protein. The sample lists about 530,000 distinct CDR3 sequences; 17% were seen once. The sequence came from a woman in her late teens or twenties with Graves' ophthalmopathy. The sample consisted of blood.

The CDR3 reads CASSYTGTGFNEQFF. CDR3 sequence (DNA): TGTGCCAGCAGTTATACCGGGACAGGGTTCAATGAGCAGTTCTTC. This chain connects TRBV7-9 to TRBJ2-1, with 9 bases matching TRBD1. The CDR3 spans 15 residues. Trimming cost V 6 bases and J 6 bases; bases outside gene matches: 9. Germline V gives CDR1 SEHNR, CDR2 FQNEAQ (reference sequence).